The 31 T cell receptor beta chains below all came from one sample that was sequenced in a study of blood T cell repertoires in COVID-19. The repertoire was sequenced with immunoSEQ multiplex PCR; TCRdb's copy has only in-frame clones and lacks some. The table lists 200,000 to 300,000 clones, roughly 80% of them singletons. Sequencing was performed on peripheral blood. The receptor set was obtained from a woman of 80 years or more with acute or convalescent COVID-19.

The V call is TRBV5-1, the J call TRBJ2-7; TRBD2 matches at 12 bases. Germline V lookup: CDR1 SGHRS, CDR2 YFSETQ. The V and J ends lost 4 bases and 0 bases, in that order; junction bases with no gene match: 14. CDR3 length: 19 residues. The CDR3 DNA is TGCGCCAGCAGCCTGATAATGACTAGCGGGGGTCATTCCTCCTACGAGCAGTACTTC. Its translation: CASSLIMTSGGHSSYEQYF.

This clone was picked up one time. The J gene is TRBJ1-1, the V gene TRBV18; D is possibly TRBD1 (6 bases). The CDR3 extends over 16 amino acids. V was cut by 3 bases and J by 3 bases, with 17 bases left in between. Germline CDR1 is KGHSH and CDR2 is LQKENI. Here the CDR3 reads CASSPLPGAWDTEAFF. DNA of the CDR3: TGTGCCAGCTCACCTCTCCCAGGGGCTTGGGACACTGAAGCTTTCTTT.

Only a few counts were recorded for this clone. The chain recombines TRBV4-2 with TRBJ1-5; 7 bases match TRBD1. With 3 bases clipped from V and 6 bases from J, the junction kept 8 bases outside the gene matches. The CDR3 runs 15 residues. Germline CDR1 LGHNA, CDR2 YNFKEQ. The CDR3 DNA sequence: TGTGCCAGCAGCCAGCCAAACTCAGGGGGTCAGCCCCAGCATTTT. Its protein is CASSQPNSGGQPQHF.

The chain links TRBV3-1 (or the pseudogene TRBV3-2) to TRBJ1-4, with a possible D match to TRBD1 (5 bases). The V end lost 1 base, the J end lost 6 bases, and 15 bases lay between the germline ends. CDR1 and CDR2 from the germline V gene are LGHDT and YNNKEL (reference sequence). CDR3 length equals 16 residues. The CDR3 DNA is TGTGCCAGCAGCCAAGTGGGAGGGGCGTGGGATGAAAAACTGTTTTTT. Amino acid sequence: CASSQVGGAWDEKLFF.

The V and J genes are TRBV6-5 and TRBJ1-6, with TRBD1 as a possible D gene (5 bases). The CDR3 is 15 amino acids. Germline assignment: CDR1 MNHEY and CDR2 SVGAGI. The V end was cut by 5 bases, the J end by 9 bases, with 17 bases between. CDR3 sequence reads: CASSPTRALGSPLHF. CDR3 sequence (DNA): TGTGCCAGCAGTCCGACCAGGGCCTTAGGTTCACCCCTCCACTTT.

This sequence joins TRBV6-5 and TRBJ2-3, with D possibly matching TRBD2 (5 bases). Trimming left V 6 bases short and J 1 base short, with 14 bases between. The CDR3 is made up of 15 amino acids. Germline CDR1 MNHEY, CDR2 SVGAGI. The CDR3 loop reads CASSPPYGGTDTQYF. As DNA, the CDR3 is TGTGCCAGCAGCCCCCCTTACGGGGGCACAGATACGCAGTATTTT.

V gene TRBV2 combines with J gene TRBJ1-4, with D possibly matching TRBD1 (6 bases). Between the trimmed V and J ends, which lost 6 bases and 3 bases, there was a span of 11 bases. The CDR3 loop spans 14 amino acids. Germline values: CDR1 SNHLY, CDR2 FYNNEI. The chain's CDR3 is CASSVQGSNEKLFF. As DNA, the CDR3 is TGTGCCAGCAGCGTACAGGGCTCTAATGAAAAACTGTTTTTT.

This chain links TRBV7-2 with TRBJ2-7; TRBD2 matches at 13 bases. The CDR3 loop spans 18 amino acids. V lost 7 bases, J lost 0 bases, and 12 bases stayed unmatched. Germline CDR1 is SGHTA and CDR2 is FQGNSA. The chain's CDR3 is CASTLVGTSGGASYEQYF. The DNA of the CDR3 is TGTGCCAGCACCCTAGTGGGAACTAGCGGGGGGGCCTCCTACGAGCAGTACTTC.

This clone has only one observation. The chain uses TRBV5-4 and TRBJ2-3; D not certain. Per germline, CDR1 SGHNT and CDR2 YYREEE (reference sequence). The CDR3 is made up of 15 amino acids. The ends were cut back, 0 bases at V and 2 bases at J, with 10 bases in the middle. Here the CDR3 DNA reads TGTGCCAGCAGCTTGGAAGGCGGCGTCACAGATACGCAGTATTTT. This codes for CASSLEGGVTDTQYF.

This clone was detected only a few times. The chain is built from TRBV10-3 and TRBJ1-3, with 7 bases lining up with TRBD1. Germline-derived CDR1 and CDR2 are ENHRY and SYGVKD. The CDR3 spans 14 residues. Trimming removed 11 bases from V and 1 base from J; junction bases left unmatched: 8. DNA of the CDR3: TGTGCCTCCGGGACAGCGACATCTGGAAACACCATATATTTT. Encoded protein: CASGTATSGNTIYF.

V usage is TRBV6-5 and J usage is TRBJ1-6; 8 bases are a match to TRBD1. The CDR3 is made up of 14 amino acids. J gave up 8 bases and V 6 bases, and 6 bases lay outside the gene matches. From germline, CDR1 is MNHEY and CDR2 SVGAGI. CDR3 DNA sequence: TGTGCCAGCAGCCGCGGACAGGGTGATTCACCCCTCCACTTT. Its translation is CASSRGQGDSPLHF.

This chain uses TRBV28 with TRBJ1-5; TRBD1 aligns across 8 bases. V was pared by 5 bases and J by 2 bases, with 8 bases of the junction left unmatched. The CDR3 contains 16 residues. Looked up from germline, CDR1 is MDHEN and CDR2 is SYDVKM. As DNA, the CDR3 is TGTGCCAGCAGTCGCGGACAGGGAAGCCGCAATCAGCCCCAGCATTTT. Residues: CASSRGQGSRNQPQHF. The whole variable domain, filled in from reference TRBV28 and TRBJ1-5, reads DVKVTQSSRYLVKRTGEKVFLECVQDMDHENMFWYRQDPGLGLRLIYFSYDVKMKEKGDIPEGYSVSREKKERFSLILESASTNQTSMYLCASSRGQGSRNQPQHFGDGTRLSIL.

This chain connects TRBV5-1 to TRBJ2-1, with D possibly TRBD2 on 5 matching bases. Trimming shortened V by 0 bases and J by 2 bases, and 12 bases separated the two germline ends. CDR1 is SGHRS and CDR2 is YFSETQ in the germline V gene. CDR3 size: 16 residues. This CDR3 is CASSLELAPTYNEQFF. DNA for the CDR3: TGCGCCAGCAGCTTGGAGCTAGCCCCCACCTACAATGAGCAGTTCTTC.

This clone was seen just once. The rearrangement uses TRBV19 and TRBJ1-3, with TRBD1 identical over 9 bases. CDR1 and CDR2 (germline): LNHDA, SQIVND (reference sequence). V dropped 7 bases and J dropped 4; count of bases not matched to a gene: 8. This CDR3 spans 15 amino acids. The CDR3 sequence: CASTHRGRPGNTIYF. DNA for the CDR3: TGTGCCAGTACGCACAGGGGGCGACCCGGAAACACCATATATTTT.

The chain recombines TRBV3-1 (or the pseudogene TRBV3-2) with TRBJ1-3; 7 nucleotides agree with TRBD1. CDR3 length: 16 amino acids. V lost 3 bases, J lost 1 base, and 6 bases stayed unmatched. Germline V CDR1 and CDR2: LGHDT, YNNKEL (reference sequence). The CDR3 here is CASSQGRQGSGNTIYF. The CDR3 nucleotides read TGTGCCAGCAGCCAGGGGAGACAGGGATCTGGAAACACCATATATTTT.

V is TRBV5-4 and J is TRBJ1-6, with D unclear. CDR3 size: 13 residues. V gave up 4 bases and J gave up 10 bases, with 12 bases separating them. The germline V gene encodes CDR1 SGHNT and CDR2 YYREEE (reference sequence). The CDR3 protein is CASSPNRQSPLHF. Here the CDR3 DNA reads TGTGCCAGCAGCCCAAACCGACAATCACCCCTCCACTTT.

The CDR3 nucleotides are TGCGCCAGCAGCTTGGATGGGCTGAATGTAAATCAGCCCCAGCATTTT. This sequence encodes CASSLDGLNVNQPQHF. The rearrangement joins TRBV5-1 to TRBJ1-5; D unclear. This CDR3 is 16 amino acids long. Germline CDR1 SGHRS, CDR2 YFSETQ. With 0 bases removed from V and 4 bases from J, the gap between germline ends came to 14 bases.

A single count supports this clone. The V and J genes are TRBV4-1 and TRBJ1-5; 11 positions match TRBD1. CDR1 MGHRA and CDR2 YSYEKL come from the germline V gene. The CDR3 has 17 residues. The V segment lost 0 bases and the J segment 6 bases; nucleotides outside the gene matches: 7. DNA of the CDR3: TGCGCCAGCAGCCAAGATTGGACAGGGGGCCGAATTCAGCCCCAGCATTTT. It specifies CASSQDWTGGRIQPQHF.

There are a few counts of this clone. The gene calls are TRBV6-5 and TRBJ2-7; the D gene is possibly TRBD2 (5 bases). The germline V gene has CDR1 MNHEY and CDR2 SVGAGI. Deletions cut 0 bases from V and 4 bases from J, with 16 bases between. The CDR3 contains 16 residues. The CDR3 nucleotides read TGTGCCAGCAGTTACTCGATTCGTCCACCGGGGTACGAGCAGTACTTC. Translated: CASSYSIRPPGYEQYF.

This chain links TRBV11-1 with TRBJ2-6, with a possible D match to TRBD1 (6 bases). Trimming cost V 4 bases and J 4 bases, with 14 bases left between them. Germline V lookup: CDR1 SGHAT, CDR2 FQDESV (reference sequence). The CDR3 extends over 16 amino acids. The CDR3 nucleotides read TGTGCCAGCAGCTCAGGGGTCGCGTTCGGGGCCAACGTCCTGACTTTC. This translates into CASSSGVAFGANVLTF. The variable domain in full, completed from reference TRBV11-1 and TRBJ2-6, reads EAEVAQSPRYKITEKSQAVAFWCDPISGHATLYWYRQILGQGPELLVQFQDESVVDDSQLPKDRFSAERLKGVDSTLKIQPAELGDSAMYLCASSSGVAFGANVLTFGAGSRLTVL.

The CDR3 sequence: CASSFGQSSYNEQFF. CDR3 sequence (DNA): TGTGCCAGCAGCTTTGGACAGAGCTCCTACAATGAGCAGTTCTTC. The chain uses TRBV11-3 and TRBJ2-1; possible D gene TRBD1, 6 bases. V was cut by 3 bases and J by 0 bases, with 9 bases left in between. The V gene's germline CDR1 is SGHNT and CDR2 YENEEA. This CDR3 region has 15 residues.

The rearrangement links TRBV6-5 to TRBJ2-7, with D possibly TRBD2 on 5 matching bases. Trimming took 0 bases from V and 2 from J, leaving 11 bases between them. Germline V gene sequence: CDR1 MNHEY, CDR2 SVGAGI. The CDR3 length is 15 residues. This CDR3 reads CASSYSGSGTYEQYF. CDR3 sequence (DNA): TGTGCCAGCAGTTACTCGGGGAGCGGCACCTACGAGCAGTACTTC.

The chain is built from TRBV5-1 and TRBJ2-1, with TRBD2 identical over 13 bases. CDR1 and CDR2 (germline): SGHRS, YFSETQ. Trimming at V came to 4 bases and at J to 2 bases, leaving 3 bases not matched to a gene. This CDR3 comprises 16 residues. In DNA form, the CDR3 reads TGCGCCAGCAGCATCGGACTAGCGGGGGCCTACAATGAGCAGTTCTTC. Protein sequence: CASSIGLAGAYNEQFF. Variable domain in full (rest from reference TRBV5-1 and TRBJ2-1): KAGVTQTPRYLIKTRGQQVTLSCSPISGHRSVSWYQQTPGQGLQFLFEYFSETQRNKGNFPGRFSGRQFSNSRSEMNVSTLELGDSALYLCASSIGLAGAYNEQFFGPGTRLTVL.

V is TRBV27 and J is TRBJ2-7; 8 bases map to TRBD1. The CDR3 length is 14 residues. Germline loops: CDR1 MNHEY, CDR2 SMNVEV (reference sequence). J lost 1 base, V lost 6 bases, and 5 bases had no gene match. CDR3 loop: CASRRGDRSYEQYF. The CDR3 DNA is TGTGCCAGCAGGAGGGGGGACAGGTCCTACGAGCAGTACTTC.

The table lists this clone with a count of one. The rearrangement links TRBV3-1 (or the pseudogene TRBV3-2) to TRBJ1-5; unclear D gene. V shed 4 bases and J shed 2 bases, with 9 bases lying between them. There are 14 residues in the CDR3. Germline CDR1 and CDR2: LGHDT and YNNKEL (reference sequence). The CDR3 spells CASSRGPGNQPQHF. CDR3 sequence (DNA): TGTGCCAGCAGCCGCGGGCCGGGCAATCAGCCCCAGCATTTT.

V usage is TRBV28 and J usage is TRBJ1-5, with D hard to call. CDR3 length: 16 residues. The germline CDR1 and CDR2 sequences are MDHEN and SYDVKM. V lost 3 bases and J 2 bases, leaving 14 bases between the germline ends. Here the CDR3 DNA reads TGTGCCAGCAGTTTGATGCGGAATCGGGGCAATCAGCCCCAGCATTTT. This codes for CASSLMRNRGNQPQHF.

CDR3: CASSSAGGRNSGNTIYF. For the CDR3, the DNA is TGTGCCAGCAGCTCAGCAGGGGGTCGCAACTCTGGAAACACCATATATTTT. This chain uses TRBV5-5 with TRBJ1-3; 7 nucleotides line up with TRBD1. The CDR3 runs to 17 residues. With 3 bases clipped from V and 0 bases from J, the junction kept 9 bases outside the gene matches. The germline CDR1 and CDR2 sequences are SGHKS and YYEKEE (reference sequence).

V gene TRBV19 combines with J gene TRBJ1-2, with a tentative D call TRBD1 (6 bases). Trimming stripped 4 bases from V and 4 bases from J, with 10 bases between. The CDR3 runs to 13 residues. Germline V gene sequence: CDR1 LNHDA, CDR2 SQIVND (reference sequence). For the CDR3, the DNA is TGTGCCAGTAGTACCAGGGGTGGCTATGGCTACACCTTC. Its translation is CASSTRGGYGYTF. Using reference TRBV19 and TRBJ1-2 for the parts outside the CDR3, the full variable domain is DGGITQSPKYLFRKEGQNVTLSCEQNLNHDAMYWYRQDPGQGLRLIYYSQIVNDFQKGDIAEGYSVSREKKESFPLTVTSAQKNPTAFYLCASSTRGGYGYTFGSGTRLTVV.

The rearrangement links TRBV7-5 to TRBJ2-7; the D call of TRBD2 is as the table states it, not checked on the DNA. TRBV7-5 is designated a pseudogene. The CDR3 sequence is 13 residues long. The CDR3 nucleotides are TGTGCCAGAAGCCAAGGGTCGGGATCCGAGCAGTACTTC. Translating it yields CARSQGSGSEQYF.

This clone was counted only a few times. The rearrangement joins TRBV6-6 to TRBJ1-3; 7 nucleotides match TRBD1. Trimming at V came to 2 bases and at J to 8 bases, leaving 3 bases not matched to a gene. Germline V gene lookup returns CDR1 MNHNY and CDR2 SVGAGI (reference sequence). This CDR3 spans 13 amino acids. Here the CDR3 DNA reads TGTGCCAGCAGTTACGGGACAGAAGACACCATATATTTT. Amino acids: CASSYGTEDTIYF.

The V call is TRBV2, the J call TRBJ2-5; TRBD2 is a possible D gene (7 bases). With 7 bases removed from V and 4 bases from J, the gap between germline ends came to 10 bases. This CDR3 contains 12 residues. CDR1 is SNHLY and CDR2 is FYNNEI in the germline V gene. CDR3 protein: CASMGGRETQYF. The DNA for the CDR3 is TGTGCCAGCATGGGGGGGCGAGAGACCCAGTACTTC.